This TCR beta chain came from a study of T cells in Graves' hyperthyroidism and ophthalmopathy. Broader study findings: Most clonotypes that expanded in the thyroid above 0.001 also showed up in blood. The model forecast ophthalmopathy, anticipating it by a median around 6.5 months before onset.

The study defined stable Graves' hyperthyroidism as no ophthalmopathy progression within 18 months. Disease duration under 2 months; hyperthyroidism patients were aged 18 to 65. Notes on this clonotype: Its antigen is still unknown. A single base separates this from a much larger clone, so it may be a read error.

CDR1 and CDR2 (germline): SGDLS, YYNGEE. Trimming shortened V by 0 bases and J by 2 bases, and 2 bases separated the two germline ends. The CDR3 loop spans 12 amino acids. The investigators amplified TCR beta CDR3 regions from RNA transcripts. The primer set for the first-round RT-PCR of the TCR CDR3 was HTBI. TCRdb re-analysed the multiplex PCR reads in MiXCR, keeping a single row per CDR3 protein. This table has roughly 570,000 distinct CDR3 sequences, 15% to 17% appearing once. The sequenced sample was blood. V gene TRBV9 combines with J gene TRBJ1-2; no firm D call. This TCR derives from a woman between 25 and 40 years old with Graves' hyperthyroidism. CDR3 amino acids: CASSVGNYGYTF. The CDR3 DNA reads TGTGCCAGCAGCGTAGGGAACTATGGCTACACCTTC.